This T cell receptor beta chain was profiled in a study of T cells after yellow fever vaccination. Overall study: Any fraction with a low cell number was prepared using SMART-Seq v4 Ultra Low Input. Whole-study results and caveats: Overlap between CD4 and CD8 compartments was detected for a small share of clonotypes.

The 5'RACE template-switching step produced TCR cDNA and added a universal primer site and UMIs. TCRdb fed the 5' RACE reads into MiXCR, producing one record per CDR3 protein. The profile shows around 250,000 distinct CDR3 sequences, 6.9% of them singletons. This clonotype was detected ten times or more. No antigen is known for it. Germline trimming cut 6 bases from V and 5 bases from J; bases unmatched to any gene: 4. The CDR3 runs to 15 residues. V gene TRBV12-3 or TRBV12-4 combines with J gene TRBJ2-2; TRBD2 agrees at 12 bases. The specimen was CD4+ T cells sorted from PBMCs, collected 15 days after the yellow fever booster vaccination. This TCR was sampled from a man aged 25 to 40 who received the YFV17D yellow fever vaccine. CDR3 coding DNA: TGTGCCAGCAGGAAAACTAGCGGGAGGACCGGGGAGCTGTTTTTT. Translation gives CASRKTSGRTGELFF.